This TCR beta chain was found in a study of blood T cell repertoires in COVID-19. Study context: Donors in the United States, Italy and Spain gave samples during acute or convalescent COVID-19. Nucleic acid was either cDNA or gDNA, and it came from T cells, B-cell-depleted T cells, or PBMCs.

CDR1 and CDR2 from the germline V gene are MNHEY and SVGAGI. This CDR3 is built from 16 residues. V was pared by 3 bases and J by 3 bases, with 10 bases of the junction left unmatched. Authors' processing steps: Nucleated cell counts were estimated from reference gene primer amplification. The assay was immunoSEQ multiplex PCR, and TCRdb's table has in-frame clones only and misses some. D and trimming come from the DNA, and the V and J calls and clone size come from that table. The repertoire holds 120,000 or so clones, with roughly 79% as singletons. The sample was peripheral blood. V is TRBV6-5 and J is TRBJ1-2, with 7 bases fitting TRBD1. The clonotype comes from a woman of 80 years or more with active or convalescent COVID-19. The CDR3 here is CASSYEGAGVYYGYTF. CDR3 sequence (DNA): TGTGCCAGCAGTTATGAGGGGGCAGGGGTGTACTATGGCTACACCTTC.